This record covers a single TCR beta chain. Its cognate antigen is unknown. For each CDR3 protein, TCRdb gives one entry from its re-call of the 5' RACE reads, without DNA. Its table records 140,000 or so distinct CDR3 sequences. This specimen belongs to a study of T cells expressing NK-cell markers. Whole-study context: Underlying the TCR beta repertoires were sorted CD3+CD56+NKG2C+, CD3+CD56+NKG2C- and CD3+CD56-NKG2C+ T cells. Seven sequenced donors out of eight were HCMV-seropositive, one seronegative.

Regarding the study as a whole: A few donors' CD3+CD56-NKG2C+ cells were dominated by the same clonotypes. Dominant NKG2C+ clonotypes made up about 1.0-7.0% of CD8+ T cells in several donors.

Sequencing was performed on blood T cells: a sorted CD56 or NKG2C T cell subset, CD4+ or CD8+ T cells, or bulk PBMC T cells (not recorded which). This clonotype was sampled from a man between 18 and 29 years old in good health.

CDR3 sequence reads: CASSTGLAGGPETQYF. The V and J genes are TRBV19 and TRBJ2-5; TCRdb's D call of TRBD2 is untestable without DNA. This CDR3 spans 16 amino acids. Germline-derived CDR1 and CDR2 are LNHDA and SQIVND (reference sequence).